This T cell receptor (beta chain) was observed in a study of T-cell memory formation after mild COVID-19. This clonotype was observed at least ten times. Antigen: not known. MiXCR, applied by TCRdb to the 5' RACE reads, yields one record per CDR3 protein. The sample contains around 300,000 distinct CDR3 sequences, roughly 13% of which appear only once. Notes on the study in general: CD4+ contracting clones were found mainly in CM and EM, and CD8+ ones in EMRA. The finding that pre-infection memory included some responding clones suggested that cross-reactive memory joined. A second wave expanding day 15 to 37 was CD4+-biased; contracting clones were balanced.

This CDR3 spans 14 amino acids. V was trimmed by 4 bases and J by 2 bases, leaving 6 bases between them. The germline V gene has CDR1 SGHVS and CDR2 FNYEAQ. The chain uses TRBV7-6 and TRBJ2-6; D gene unclear. Sequencing was carried out using PBMCs or a T cell subset sorted from them (not recorded which). The receptor's source is a man aged 18 to 30 who had mild COVID-19 (a few samples of this study predate the infection). Cell type and time point are not known. The CDR3, as DNA: TGTGCCAGCAGCTGGGGTGCTGGGGCCAACGTCCTGACTTTC. This encodes CASSWGAGANVLTF.